These 9 T cell receptor beta chains came from one sample sequenced in a study of shared T cell receptors in the human thymus. Data came from immunoSEQ multiplex PCR; TCRdb stores just in-frame clones and leaves some out. The sample lists hundreds of thousands of clones; around 78% were seen once. This same sample was also part of a study on human thymus T cells.

Sequencing was performed on thymocytes. These TCRs come from a boy under three years old with a congenital heart defect.

This clone appeared a few times. This chain joins TRBV21-1 and TRBJ1-3; the table gives TRBD1 as D, unverified against the DNA. TRBV21-1 is deemed a pseudogene. This CDR3 region has 16 residues. CDR3 residues: CASTSRQIPTGGTIYF. The CDR3 coding sequence is TGTGCCAGCACTTCCCGACAGATACCTACAGGTGGTACCATATATTTT.

The chain joins TRBV19 to TRBJ2-7; 7 bases align to TRBD2. J was trimmed by 0 bases and V by 2 bases; bases with no gene match: 13. The CDR3 is 18 residues long. The V gene's germline CDR1 is LNHDA and CDR2 SQIVND (reference sequence). The CDR3 DNA follows: TGTGCCAGTAGTATACAGGTTAGCGGGTCTTCCCTCTCCTACGAGCAGTACTTC. It yields the protein CASSIQVSGSSLSYEQYF.

The chain carries TRBV11-3 and TRBJ2-1; 8 positions agree with TRBD2. The germline CDR1 and CDR2 sequences are SGHNT and YENEEA. This CDR3 has 15 residues. Germline trimming cut 1 base from V and 5 bases from J; bases unmatched to any gene: 4. The CDR3 sequence: CASSLAAGAHNEQFF. CDR3 DNA sequence: TGTGCCAGCAGCTTAGCAGCGGGAGCCCACAATGAGCAGTTCTTC.

This chain links TRBV4-3 with TRBJ2-3, with TRBD1 matching 10 bases. CDR1 and CDR2 (germline): LGHNA, YSLEER. CDR3 length: 16 residues. V was pared by 5 bases and J by 7 bases, with 12 bases of the junction left unmatched. The CDR3 region is CASSDSGTGASNTQYF. CDR3 sequence (DNA): TGCGCCAGCAGCGATTCCGGGACAGGGGCCTCTAATACGCAGTATTTT.

The V call is TRBV10-3, the J call TRBJ2-3; unclear D gene. This CDR3 has 13 amino acids. Looked up from germline, CDR1 is ENHRY and CDR2 is SYGVKD. Trimming took 0 bases from V and 3 from J, leaving 4 bases between them. The chain's CDR3 is CAISESPTDTQYF. The CDR3 DNA reads TGTGCCATCAGTGAGTCCCCGACAGATACGCAGTATTTT.

The rearrangement links TRBV13 to TRBJ2-1, with 16 positions matching TRBD2. CDR3 size: 21 residues. Per the germline V gene, CDR1 is PRHDT and CDR2 is FYEKMQ (reference sequence). The V and J ends lost 1 base and 8 bases, in that order; junction bases with no gene match: 17. In DNA form, the CDR3 reads TGTGCCAGCAGCTTAGTGGGACTAGCGGGAGGGGGGTACCCCGCCCGGGATGAGCAGTTCTTC. Protein product: CASSLVGLAGGGYPARDEQFF.

The chain recombines TRBV29-1 with TRBJ1-2; D is perhaps TRBD1 (6 bases). Trimming shortened V by 4 bases and J by 2 bases, and 14 bases separated the two germline ends. The CDR3 contains 14 residues. Germline V lookup: CDR1 SQVTM, CDR2 ANQGSEA. The CDR3 sequence is CSVAGQRGNYGYTF. CDR3 bases: TGCAGCGTTGCGGGACAAAGGGGCAACTATGGCTACACCTTC.

This chain connects TRBV27 to TRBJ2-7, with 10 bases identical to TRBD1. The J segment lost 5 bases and the V segment lost 2 bases, leaving 3 bases of the junction unmatched. Germline V gives CDR1 MNHEY, CDR2 SMNVEV (reference sequence). This CDR3 has 14 residues. The CDR3 is CASSLGTGDHEQYF. CDR3 DNA sequence: TGTGCCAGCAGTTTAGGGACAGGGGACCACGAGCAGTACTTC.

The genes are TRBV30 and TRBJ1-2, with 8 nucleotides matching TRBD1. V was pared by 1 base and J by 6 bases, with 10 bases of the junction left unmatched. This CDR3 contains 15 residues. Germline loops: CDR1 GTSNPN, CDR2 SVGIG (reference sequence). The chain's CDR3 is CAWSASDRVRDGYTF. The CDR3 nucleotides read TGTGCCTGGAGTGCATCGGACAGGGTGAGGGATGGCTACACCTTC.